The T cell receptor (beta chain) described here comes from a study of CD4 T cells in relation to SARS-CoV-2 and coronaviruses (dated by TCRdb to the early 2020s). A note on the overall study: In the ViraFEST assay, PBMCs were cultured with antigen for about 11 days, after which TCR beta CDR3s were sequenced to identify clonal expansions specific to the antigen. A median age of roughly 35 years, with a range of about 21 to 75 years, was recorded for the full convalescent cohort of roughly eleven patients. Among the roughly twelve convalescent patients, 8 males and 4 females were included, and two of the subjects were Hispanic. Patient-derived lymphoblastoid cell lines were used to map the HLA restriction of shared crossreactive spike epitopes. The study assessed, at the TCR clonotype level, memory CD4+ T cell crossreactivity between SARS-CoV-2 and common cold coronavirus spike proteins. The Adaptive Biotechnologies TCR-sequencing kit was used to sequence samples from three pre-COVID donors and the naive versus memory experiments, while other data came from Illumina-based sequencing. For other donors in the study, expansion assays were sequenced with a different, Illumina-based TCR-beta assay.

Details on this clone: This clone's antigen is unknown. The input lacks base qualities; no much larger clone sits a single base away.

Results the study describes overall, beyond this receptor: Sequencing naive versus memory cells indicated that the assay picks up memory recall responses, not primary responses primed during culture. Significantly weaker SARS-CoV-2-driven expansion was shown by crossreactive clones than by monoreactive clones, consistent with antigenic imprinting. Small numbers of patients and of tested TCRs limited the study. Since the crossreactivity analysis centred on spike protein, crossreactivity against other viral proteins was not assessed. Memory CD4+ clonotypes crossrecognizing SARS-CoV-2 and at least one common cold coronavirus spike were found in approximately 60% of donors. Pre-pandemic and post-infection samples were not both contributed by any donor, so tracing of the source of pre-existing responses was limited.

Naive and memory CD4+ T cells were separated from cryopreserved PBMCs by CD4 enrichment followed by EasySep naive CD4+ T cell enrichment. Sorted naive or memory CD4+ T cells (approximately 10^5) were cultured 1:1 with T cell-depleted PBMCs and CEF peptides for 10 to 11 days. In general, triplicate replicate wells were used for every peptide culture condition. PBMCs were isolated from leukapheresis product or whole blood by Ficoll-Paque PLUS gradient centrifugation. PBMCs were either cryopreserved at -140°C or used fresh in the expansion assay. The QIAamp Micro DNA Kit was used to extract genomic DNA from the CD4+ T cells. The V and J ends are trimmed by 1 base and 5 bases, leaving 7 bases between them. The CDR3 goes from the cysteine to the phenylalanine over 13 residues. The kept DNA is CDR3 alone, 39 bases in frame from the first base. The germline V gene specifies SGHDN as CDR1 and FVKESK as CDR2.

DNA from CEF-cultured naive and memory CD4+ T cells underwent immunoSEQ TCR-beta sequencing at survey level. The published analysis was carried out like this. During preprocessing, nonproductive sequences were removed, as were CDR3s that did not start with C, did not end with F or W, or were shorter than 7 amino acids. The MANAFEST web app was used to call antigen-specific clonotypes on the basis of expansion compared with the reference and with other culture wells. To be counted as positive, a clone had to show significant expansion compared with the reference culture, at an FDR below 0.05, in 2 of 3 replicate wells. For a clone to be considered positive, significant expansion relative to all other tandem wells and an odds ratio above 5 were also required. Cultured and uncultured naive and memory CD4+ repertoires were searched for CDR3s previously identified as spike- and CEF-reactive. Pairwise Levenshtein distance, computed with the stringdist R package after three terminal residues were trimmed from each end, was used as the measure of CDR3 homology. Imported from immuneACCESS, the table was reduced by TCRdb to in-frame sequences with V and J called. These copies leave out some clones; in studies compared against another copy, an unresolved V gene accounts for under half, and the cause of the remainder is not known. V, J and clone size derive from that table, while D and trimming were established from the DNA sequence. A total of about 35,000 clones appear in this sample, 77% of them only once. The ten largest clonotypes hold around 21% of the sample.

The receptor was isolated from an adult with COVID-19. The specimen sequenced was memory CD4+ T cells from PBMCs, cultured in vitro. The cell subset or site label here, explained by the study, means: memory (non-naive) CD4+ T cells. The receptor chain draws on TRBV14 and TRBJ2-3; no D gene is confidently identified. The CDR3 corresponds to CASSQVRVDTQYF. The DNA is as follows: TGTGCCAGCAGCCAAGTTCGCGTAGATACGCAGTATTTT.